This T cell receptor (beta chain) is from a study of T-cell memory formation after mild COVID-19. Study context: TCR clusters were mostly confined to one donor each. Study outcomes and limitations: Memory sampled before infection contained some responding clones, suggesting cross-reactive memory joined. Clones shrinking between day 15 and 85 showed a balanced CD4/CD8 split, and those that grew later tilted toward CD4+.

Germline assignment: CDR1 SEHNR and CDR2 FQNEAQ (reference sequence). The CDR3 has 12 residues. Trimming removed 5 bases from V and 6 bases from J, with 10 bases in between. In regard to this clonotype: As yet, its antigen is unknown.

5'RACE with constant-segment primers built TCRalpha and TCRbeta cDNA libraries with UMIs. TCRdb passed the 5' RACE reads through MiXCR, listing each CDR3 protein once. The sample has some 100,000 distinct CDR3 sequences, roughly 11% seen once. Sequenced input: PBMCs or a T cell subset sorted from them (not recorded which). The origin of this receptor is a man between 18 and 29 years old who had mild COVID-19 (a few samples of this study predate the infection). Cell type and time point are not known. The V gene is TRBV7-9, the J gene TRBJ1-2; D uncertain. The CDR3 sequence is CASSPWRNGYTF. CDR3 DNA sequence: TGTGCCAGCAGCCCTTGGAGGAATGGCTACACCTTC.